The rows below give T cell receptor beta chains drawn from one sample of a study of identical twins. Each CDR3 protein gets one entry after TCRdb re-called the 5' RACE reads with MiXCR. The table lists about 730,000 distinct CDR3 sequences, 21% of them singletons. This same sample was also taken into another study, of T cells expressing NK-cell markers.

Sequencing input: PBMCs. The receptors stem from a woman aged 18-29 years in good health. CDR3s include the opening cysteine and the closing phenylalanine or tryptophan. A D gene is named only where the DNA matches it firmly. Size values are once, few and many counts, or a class for expanded clones, and some rows have none.

D gene	J gene	clone size	V gene	CDR3 DNA	CDR3 protein
TRBD1	TRBJ2-7	.	TRBV29-1	TGCAGCGGATCGACAGGGTCCAACGAGCAGTACTTC	CSGSTGSNEQYF
TRBD2	TRBJ2-2	.	TRBV5-1	TGCGCCAGCAGCCACGGGATGGCGGGAGGGCCTTCGGACACCGGGGAGCTGTTTTTT	CASSHGMAGGPSDTGELFF
.	TRBJ1-4	many	TRBV29-1	TGCAGCGTTGCTCCAACTAATGAAAAACTGTTTTTT	CSVAPTNEKLFF
.	TRBJ1-1	once	TRBV7-9	TGTGCCAGCAGCTTCAGTCTAGGTGGGAACACTGAAGCTTTCTTT	CASSFSLGGNTEAFF
.	TRBJ2-3	.	TRBV7-2	TGTGCCAGCAGCCGGCTGCGGCCGGATACGCAGTATTTT	CASSRLRPDTQYF
TRBD2	TRBJ2-7	.	TRBV3-1	TGTGCCAGCAGCCAAGGAGCGGGAAACTCCTACGAGCAGTACTTC	CASSQGAGNSYEQYF
.	TRBJ2-5	few	TRBV29-1	TGCAGCGTTGAAGGAGGGGTTGAAGAGACCCAGTACTTC	CSVEGGVEETQYF
.	TRBJ2-1	.	TRBV4-2	TGTGCCAGCAGCCGCGCGGAGGCCGACAATGAGCAGTTCTTC	CASSRAEADNEQFF
TRBD1	TRBJ1-2	.	TRBV12-3/TRBV12-4	TGTGCCAGCAGTGCACAGGGGATGGGGGGCTACACCTTC	CASSAQGMGGYTF
TRBD2	TRBJ2-5	few	TRBV12-5	TGTGCTAGTGGTTTGGGAACCCCCGGGAGGGAGACCCAGTACTTC	CASGLGTPGRETQYF
.	TRBJ2-1	many	TRBV29-1	TGCAGCGAGGTCCATGGCAATGAGCAGTTCTTC	CSEVHGNEQFF
TRBD2	TRBJ2-3	.	TRBV2	TGTGCCAGCAGGGTGAGGACTAGCGGCGCAGATACGCAGTATTTT	CASRVRTSGADTQYF
.	TRBJ1-1	.	TRBV6-5	TGTGCCAGCAGTTCTGCCGACGAGAACACTGAAGCTTTCTTT	CASSSADENTEAFF
.	TRBJ2-2	.	TRBV7-9	TGTGCCAGCAGCTGGGTTAGCTTGATCACCGGGGAGCTGTTTTTT	CASSWVSLITGELFF
.	TRBJ2-5	few	TRBV5-1	TGCGCCAGCAGCCGCGGGACAAACCAAGAGACCCAGTACTTC	CASSRGTNQETQYF
TRBD2	TRBJ2-5	.	TRBV4-3	TGCGCCAGCAGCCAAGGACTAGCGGGAGAAGAGACCCAGTACTTC	CASSQGLAGEETQYF
TRBD1	TRBJ2-7	.	TRBV7-9	TGTGCCAGCAGCCTCGGACAGGGTCACGACGAGCAGTACTTC	CASSLGQGHDEQYF
.	TRBJ1-1	.	TRBV27	TGTGCCAGCAGTTTATTAGCGGGGGGGCTGAACACTGAAGCTTTCTTT	CASSLLAGGLNTEAFF
.	TRBJ1-6	.	TRBV20-1	TGCAGTGCTAGTTCCACGGTCCGGTCACCCCTCCACTTT	CSASSTVRSPLHF
.	TRBJ2-7	.	TRBV10-3	TGTGCCATCAGTGCCGGACGGGCTACCTACGAGCAGTACTTC	CAISAGRATYEQYF
.	TRBJ1-4	few	TRBV7-6	TGTGCCAGCAGCCGAAATATCGACGGTGAAAAACTGTTTTTT	CASSRNIDGEKLFF
TRBD2	TRBJ2-2	few	TRBV27	TGTGCCAGCAGTTTCGTGTCTAGCGGTACCGGGGAGCTGTTTTTT	CASSFVSSGTGELFF
.	TRBJ1-2	many	TRBV5-1	TGCGCCAGCAGCTTGGGGAGCTATGGCTACACCTTC	CASSLGSYGYTF
.	TRBJ1-3	few	TRBV20-1	TGCAGTGCCGGAGGGGGCTCTGGAAACACCATATATTTT	CSAGGGSGNTIYF
TRBD2	TRBJ2-1	once	TRBV6-2/TRBV6-3	TGTGCCAGCAGGGGCATGCGGGTCTTACTAGCGGGGGGGCAGAGCTCCTACAATGAGCAGTTCTTC	CASRGMRVLLAGGQSSYNEQFF
.	TRBJ2-2	many	TRBV12-3/TRBV12-4	TGTGCCAGCCTGGCCGGGGTTCGGAGCGGGGAGCTGTTTTTT	CASLAGVRSGELFF
.	TRBJ1-5	few	TRBV6-5	TGTGCCAGCAGTTACTCGAGGGCCAGGGTGGGGAGTCAGCCCCAGCATTTT	CASSYSRARVGSQPQHF
.	TRBJ2-3	.	TRBV20-1	TGCAGTGCCCCCGGAGGGGGCCAGGAAGGTAGCACAGATACGCAGTATTTT	CSAPGGGQEGSTDTQYF
TRBD1	TRBJ1-5	few	TRBV20-1	TGCAGTGCTAGGGAGACAGGGGCTTACAATCAGCCCCAGCATTTT	CSARETGAYNQPQHF
.	TRBJ2-3	few	TRBV5-1	TGCGCCAGCAGCCCGACAGACCCCACAGATACGCAGTATTTT	CASSPTDPTDTQYF
.	TRBJ1-5	.	TRBV5-1	TGCGCCAGCAGCTTGAGGGAGGGAAGCAATCAGCCCCAGCATTTT	CASSLREGSNQPQHF
.	TRBJ1-3	few	TRBV5-1	TGCGCCAGCAGCCCGGGAGGTGACAGGGGAAACACCATATATTTT	CASSPGGDRGNTIYF
TRBD1	TRBJ1-1	.	TRBV29-1	TGCAGCGTAAGACAGGGCGACACTGAAGCTTTCTTT	CSVRQGDTEAFF
.	TRBJ2-1	few	TRBV27	TGTGCCAGCAGTCCCACCTTAGCGCATACGGAAATCGATGAGCAGTTCTTC	CASSPTLAHTEIDEQFF
.	TRBJ1-2	many	TRBV6-1	TGTGCCAGCAGCCTAACAGGACTTGGGGGAGGCTACACCTTC	CASSLTGLGGGYTF
TRBD2	TRBJ2-5	few	TRBV9	TGTGCCAGCAGCGTAGATGGGGGAGGGGAGACCCAGTACTTC	CASSVDGGGETQYF
.	TRBJ2-1	.	TRBV20-1	TGCAGTGCTAGACGCAGGGAGCAGTTCTTC	CSARRREQFF
.	TRBJ1-1	few	TRBV7-9	TGTGCCAGCAGCTCCTGGACAGCTTCTGAAGCTTTCTTT	CASSSWTASEAFF
TRBD2	TRBJ2-2	few	TRBV4-3	TGCGCCAGCAGCCTAACTAGCGGGAGGAACACCGGGGAGCTGTTTTTT	CASSLTSGRNTGELFF
.	TRBJ2-4	many	TRBV6-5	TGTGCCAGCAGTTTGAGCCAGAGGAATCTAGCCAAAAACATTCAGTACTTC	CASSLSQRNLAKNIQYF
.	TRBJ1-3	.	TRBV12-3/TRBV12-4	TGTGCCAGCAGTTTTTCGGGCTCTGGAAACACCATATATTTT	CASSFSGSGNTIYF
.	TRBJ2-7	.	TRBV20-1	TGCAGTGCTAGTTGGGCCTCCTACGAGCAGTACTTC	CSASWASYEQYF
TRBD1	TRBJ2-1	.	TRBV19	TGTGCCAGTAGTATGACAGGGCTTGGCGAGCAGTTCTTC	CASSMTGLGEQFF
.	TRBJ2-5	.	TRBV4-3	TGCGCCAGCAGCCAGGGGACGTCCATTCAAGAGACCCAGTACTTC	CASSQGTSIQETQYF
.	TRBJ1-1	few	TRBV20-1	TGCAGTGCTAGAGATACCGGGGACGGCACTGAAGCTTTCTTT	CSARDTGDGTEAFF
TRBD2	TRBJ2-5	.	TRBV20-1	TGCAGTGCGGGGGGGGGTGTTGGACAAACCCTCCAAGAGACCCAGTACTTC	CSAGGGVGQTLQETQYF
.	TRBJ2-7	few	TRBV12-3/TRBV12-4	TGTGCCAGCAGTCCAGGACGGCCGGTGAGCTCCTACGAGCAGTACTTC	CASSPGRPVSSYEQYF
.	TRBJ2-7	.	TRBV7-2	TGTGCCAGCAGCTTAGCTGGGACTTATTCCTACGAGCAGTACTTC	CASSLAGTYSYEQYF
.	TRBJ2-1	.	TRBV20-1	TGCAGTGCTAAGAACGGCAGGGGGGGGGGTGAGCAGTTCTTC	CSAKNGRGGGEQFF
.	TRBJ2-7	few	TRBV9	TGTGCCAGCAGCGCCGACTATCTGACCTACGAGCAGTACTTC	CASSADYLTYEQYF